Each of the 29 T cell receptor beta chains below was sequenced from the same sample in a study of identical twins. TCRdb called the 5' RACE reads again in MiXCR, with one record for every CDR3 protein. The sample consists of about 150,000 distinct CDR3 sequences, 3.5% of them appearing once. The specimen sequenced was memory T cells sorted from blood. Receptors originate from a man aged 18 to 35 in good health.

This clonotype was counted many times. The chain employs TRBV4-3 and TRBJ2-3; D not certain. From germline, CDR1 is LGHNA and CDR2 YSLEER. Deletions cut 0 bases from V and 1 base from J, with 11 bases between. The CDR3 totals 16 residues. The CDR3 region is CASSQEKETRTDTQYF. CDR3 in DNA: TGCGCCAGCAGCCAAGAAAAGGAGACTCGCACAGATACGCAGTATTTT.

This clonotype has at least ten counts. V is TRBV19 and J is TRBJ1-1; the D is unclear. CDR3 length: 15 residues. Germline CDR1 and CDR2: LNHDA and SQIVND (reference sequence). The V and J ends lost 5 bases and 4 bases respectively, with 17 bases between them. DNA of the CDR3: TGTGCCAGTAGTTACCGACCCTTGGCTTCCACTGAAGCTTTCTTT. It is translated as CASSYRPLASTEAFF.

There are many counts of this clonotype. V usage is TRBV5-1 and J usage is TRBJ1-3; D not resolved. The CDR3 is 15 amino acids. V lost 3 bases and J 4 bases, leaving 14 bases between the germline ends. Germline loops: CDR1 SGHRS, CDR2 YFSETQ. CDR3 coding DNA: TGCGCCAGCAGCTCCGACCGGGGAGCCGGAAACACCATATATTTT. Residues: CASSSDRGAGNTIYF.

This clonotype was seen at least ten times. The chain uses TRBV11-2 and TRBJ1-2; a possible D gene is TRBD1 (6 bases). Looked up from germline, CDR1 is SGHAT and CDR2 is FQNNGV. The CDR3 runs 13 residues. The germline V and J ends were trimmed by 10 bases and 4 bases, with 16 bases remaining between them. The CDR3 sequence: CATAGRGFYGYTF. CDR3 DNA sequence: TGTGCCACCGCAGGCAGGGGTTTCTATGGCTACACCTTC.

This clonotype has ten or more counts. The rearrangement links TRBV4-3 to TRBJ2-4; TRBD1 might be the D (5 bases). Germline loops: CDR1 LGHNA, CDR2 YSLEER. Trimming stripped 0 bases from V and 8 bases from J, with 14 bases between. CDR3 length equals 15 residues. The DNA for the CDR3 is TGCGCCAGCAGCCAAGACTTGGCAGGGTTGGACATTCAGTACTTC. Translated: CASSQDLAGLDIQYF.

This clonotype was counted many times. The chain uses TRBV6-5 and TRBJ2-2, with 10 bases lining up with TRBD2. CDR1 is MNHEY, CDR2 SVGAGI, per germline. V lost 4 bases and J lost 8; bases outside the gene matches: 7. The CDR3 runs 15 residues. This CDR3 is CASSSPSGSLGELFF. As DNA, the CDR3 is TGTGCCAGCAGTTCACCTAGCGGGAGTTTAGGGGAGCTGTTTTTT.

This clonotype was found many times. V usage is TRBV20-1 and J usage is TRBJ1-4; D possibly corresponds to TRBD1 (5 bases). Germline CDR1 reads DFQATT; CDR2 reads SNEGSKA (reference sequence). V was cut by 1 base and J by 5 bases, with 11 bases left in between. The CDR3 spans 14 residues. Here the CDR3 DNA reads TGCAGTGCTAGAGGAAGTCAGGGCAATGAAAAACTGTTTTTT. Encoded protein: CSARGSQGNEKLFF.

This clonotype was detected ten times or more. This chain connects TRBV20-1 to TRBJ1-5, with D maybe TRBD1 (5 bases). In germline, CDR1 is DFQATT, CDR2 SNEGSKA (reference sequence). This CDR3 contains 13 residues. Trimming took off 5 bases at V and 5 bases at J, with 13 bases between the two ends. As DNA, the CDR3 is TGCAGTGCTTCACGGGGGAACTATCAGCCCCAGCATTTT. Its protein product is CSASRGNYQPQHF.

The chain couples TRBV7-2 to TRBJ2-7, with 7 bases fitting TRBD1. V gave up 5 bases and J gave up 4 bases; unmatched junction bases: 11. Germline-derived CDR1 and CDR2 are SGHTA and FQGNSA. There are 15 residues in the CDR3. CDR3: CASSPRGTAQYEQYF. The CDR3 DNA reads TGTGCCAGCAGCCCCAGGGGGACAGCCCAATACGAGCAGTACTTC.

This clonotype showed up many times. J is TRBJ2-5 and V is TRBV7-9, with D hard to call. This CDR3 spans 13 amino acids. Germline V gene sequence: CDR1 SEHNR, CDR2 FQNEAQ (reference sequence). V shed 2 bases and J shed 1 base, with 5 bases lying between them. The CDR3 bases are TGTGCCAGCAGCTTACACAGCCAAGAGACCCAGTACTTC. Protein product: CASSLHSQETQYF. The whole variable domain, remainder taken from reference TRBV7-9 and TRBJ2-5, is DTGVSQNPRHKITKRGQNVTFRCDPISEHNRLYWYRQTLGQGPEFLTYFQNEAQLEKSRLLSDRFSAERPKGSFSTLEIQRTEQGDSAMYLCASSLHSQETQYFGPGTRLLVL.

At least ten counts were recorded for this clonotype. The chain is built from TRBV24-1 and TRBJ2-3; D gene ambiguous. This CDR3 comprises 14 residues. V gave up 0 bases and J gave up 4 bases, with 7 bases separating them. Germline CDR1 is KGHDR and CDR2 is SFDVKD. The CDR3 here is CATSDLKGADTQYF. The DNA for the CDR3 is TGTGCCACCAGTGATTTGAAGGGCGCAGATACGCAGTATTTT.

This clonotype has a count of ten or more. This chain joins TRBV12-3 or TRBV12-4 and TRBJ2-5; D possibly uses TRBD1 or TRBD2 (5 bases each). V lost 6 bases to trimming and J lost 1 base, with 15 bases between them. This CDR3 region has 15 residues. The CDR3 sequence: CASRPLSGTQETQYF. The CDR3 region has the DNA TGTGCCAGCAGGCCCCTTTCGGGGACCCAAGAGACCCAGTACTTC.

Many counts were recorded for this clonotype. The rearrangement uses TRBV5-1 and TRBJ2-1; TRBD2 matches 10 bases. V was pared by 0 bases and J by 9 bases, with 6 bases of the junction left unmatched. Germline V gives CDR1 SGHRS, CDR2 YFSETQ. The CDR3 spans 15 residues. The CDR3 region is CASSLELAGVGEQFF. Written as DNA, the CDR3 is TGCGCCAGCAGCTTGGAGCTAGCGGGAGTCGGTGAGCAGTTCTTC.

This clonotype was seen many times. V gene TRBV7-2 combines with J gene TRBJ1-3, with D hard to call. Per the germline V gene, CDR1 is SGHTA and CDR2 is FQGNSA. Trimming removed 1 base from V and 4 bases from J, with 8 bases in between. The CDR3 has 14 residues. CDR3 loop: CASSLGTVGNTIYF. The CDR3 bases are TGTGCCAGCAGCTTAGGCACGGTGGGAAACACCATATATTTT.

This clonotype has a handful of counts. This chain connects TRBV4-2 to TRBJ2-7; D not certain. Germline lookup yields CDR1 LGHNA and CDR2 YNFKEQ. V was shortened by 0 bases and J by 6 bases, with 12 bases between the two germline ends. The CDR3 runs 14 residues. CDR3 sequence: CASSQDPGGREQYF. CDR3 DNA sequence: TGTGCCAGCAGCCAAGATCCAGGTGGGCGCGAGCAGTACTTC.

This clonotype showed up many times. V gene TRBV5-1 combines with J gene TRBJ2-2; TRBD2 matches at 9 bases. The CDR3 is 15 amino acids. Trimming removed 6 bases from V and 8 bases from J; junction bases left unmatched: 11. Germline V gives CDR1 SGHRS, CDR2 YFSETQ. This CDR3 is CASTPRVAGDGELFF. CDR3 in DNA: TGCGCCAGCACCCCGAGGGTAGCGGGAGATGGGGAGCTGTTTTTT.

This clonotype was observed many times. The chain couples TRBV6-2 or TRBV6-3 to TRBJ2-3; D is ambiguous. CDR3 length equals 13 residues. Germline CDR1 reads MNHEY; CDR2 reads SVGEGT. Trimming cost V 4 bases and J 2 bases, with 7 bases left between them. DNA for the CDR3: TGTGCCAGCAGTTGGGGATACACAGATACGCAGTATTTT. Encoded protein: CASSWGYTDTQYF.

The CDR3 protein is CASTITGTRMGNEQFF. DNA of the CDR3: TGTGCCAGTACTATTACCGGGACTAGAATGGGCAATGAGCAGTTCTTC. The J gene is TRBJ2-1, the V gene TRBV19, with TRBD2 matching 8 bases. Germline V gives CDR1 LNHDA, CDR2 SQIVND (reference sequence). The CDR3 consists of 16 residues. V trimming: 7 bases; J trimming: 6 bases; junction bases outside the gene matches: 14.

This clonotype has at least ten counts. The V call is TRBV6-2 or TRBV6-3, the J call TRBJ1-4; TRBD1 agrees at 8 bases. The CDR3 consists of 14 residues. Trimming removed 5 bases from V and 8 bases from J; junction bases left unmatched: 7. CDR1 is MNHEY and CDR2 is SVGEGT in the germline V gene. The CDR3 here is CASSRQGLDEKLFF. The CDR3 region has the DNA TGTGCCAGCAGTCGACAGGGGTTGGACGAAAAACTGTTTTTT.

This clonotype was found many times. The V call is TRBV20-1, the J call TRBJ1-5, with D hard to call. The CDR3 covers 14 residues. Trimming removed 3 bases at V and 0 bases at J, with 9 bases between. The germline V gene encodes CDR1 DFQATT and CDR2 SNEGSKA (reference sequence). CDR3 amino acids: CSASTYHSNQPQHF. For the CDR3, the DNA is TGCAGTGCTAGTACTTACCATAGCAATCAGCCCCAGCATTTT.

At least ten counts were recorded for this clonotype. The CDR3 DNA reads as TGTGCCAGCAGTTTATCGGGCAATGAGCAGTTCTTC. It yields the protein CASSLSGNEQFF. The chain is built from TRBV5-6 and TRBJ2-1; D remains unclear. The V end lost 5 bases, the J end lost 6 bases, and 9 bases lay between the germline ends. The CDR3 loop spans 12 amino acids. CDR1 and CDR2 (germline): SGHDT, YYEEEE.

The chain uses TRBV9 and TRBJ1-1, with D tentatively TRBD1 (5 bases). Germline CDR1 SGDLS, CDR2 YYNGEE. Trimming removed 4 bases from V and 4 bases from J, with 11 bases in between. CDR3 length equals 13 residues. The CDR3 here is CASSPTGATEAFF. The CDR3 coding sequence is TGTGCCAGCAGCCCGACTGGGGCCACTGAAGCTTTCTTT. The full variable domain, rest sourced from reference TRBV9 and TRBJ1-1, is DSGVTQTPKHLITATGQRVTLRCSPRSGDLSVYWYQQSLDQGLQFLIQYYNGEERAKGNILERFSAQQFPDLHSELNLSSLELGDSALYFCASSPTGATEAFFGQGTRLTVV.

There are many counts of this clonotype. The chain has TRBV4-1 and TRBJ1-2; TRBD1 agrees at 9 bases. The CDR3 length is 15 residues. CDR1 is MGHRA, CDR2 YSYEKL, per germline. V lost 4 bases and J lost 5; bases outside the gene matches: 8. In DNA form, the CDR3 reads TGCGCCAGCAGCCCGACAGGGGGGACGTCTTATGGCTACACCTTC. Amino acids: CASSPTGGTSYGYTF.

The CDR3 loop is CASSRTRGGNQPQHF. The CDR3 DNA is TGTGCCAGCAGCCGGACCCGGGGGGGCAATCAGCCCCAGCATTTT. The chain employs TRBV5-5 and TRBJ1-5; weak D call: TRBD1 (5 bases). The ends were cut back, 4 bases at V and 2 bases at J, with 13 bases in the middle. The germline gives CDR1 SGHKS, CDR2 YYEKEE (reference sequence). The CDR3 is 15 residues long. Complete variable domain (other parts from reference TRBV5-5 and TRBJ1-5): DAGVTQSPTHLIKTRGQQVTLRCSPISGHKSVSWYQQVLGQGPQFIFQYYEKEERGRGNFPDRFSARQFPNYSSELNVNALLLGDSALYLCASSRTRGGNQPQHFGDGTRLSIL.

The chain uses TRBV24-1 and TRBJ2-2, with 9 bases identical to TRBD1. Per the germline V gene, CDR1 is KGHDR and CDR2 is SFDVKD. There are 15 residues in the CDR3. Losses at the gene ends were 9 bases for V and 4 bases for J; bases not matched to a gene: 8. CDR3 sequence: CATEQPGQGTGELFF. In DNA form, the CDR3 reads TGTGCCACCGAGCAACCGGGACAGGGCACCGGGGAGCTGTTTTTT.

This clonotype was observed at least ten times. The gene calls are TRBV2 and TRBJ1-5; D might be TRBD1 (6 bases). The V end lost 2 bases, the J end lost 4 bases, and 12 bases lay between the germline ends. The germline gives CDR1 SNHLY, CDR2 FYNNEI. The CDR3 spans 15 residues. CDR3 amino acids: CASSEFGTSNQPQHF. CDR3 DNA: TGTGCCAGCAGTGAATTTGGGACAAGTAATCAGCCCCAGCATTTT.

This clonotype showed up many times. V usage is TRBV6-1 and J usage is TRBJ2-3, with D tentatively TRBD1 or TRBD2 (5 bases each). Between the trimmed V and J ends, which lost 6 bases and 0 bases, there was a span of 10 bases. The CDR3 length is 14 residues. Germline CDR1 is MNHNS and CDR2 is SASEGT. Here the CDR3 DNA reads TGTGCCAGCAGCACACGGGGCAGCACAGATACGCAGTATTTT. It specifies CASSTRGSTDTQYF.

This clonotype was recorded many times. The gene calls are TRBV10-2 and TRBJ2-1, with TRBD2 as a possible D gene (5 bases). Germline CDR1 WSHSY, CDR2 SAAADI. The CDR3 loop spans 16 amino acids. The germline V and J ends were trimmed by 4 bases and 0 bases, with 13 bases remaining between them. DNA of the CDR3: TGCGCCAGCAGTGGGAGCGGATACGGCTCCTACAATGAGCAGTTCTTC. Protein: CASSGSGYGSYNEQFF.

This clonotype showed up many times. V usage is TRBV9 and J usage is TRBJ2-7; 10 bases are a match to TRBD1. Germline CDR1 SGDLS, CDR2 YYNGEE. Trimming removed 5 bases from V and 2 bases from J; junction bases left unmatched: 13. The CDR3 loop spans 17 amino acids. The CDR3 nucleotides read TGTGCCAGCAGTGGACCACCCGGGACAGGGGAGACCTACGAGCAGTACTTC. Translation gives CASSGPPGTGETYEQYF.